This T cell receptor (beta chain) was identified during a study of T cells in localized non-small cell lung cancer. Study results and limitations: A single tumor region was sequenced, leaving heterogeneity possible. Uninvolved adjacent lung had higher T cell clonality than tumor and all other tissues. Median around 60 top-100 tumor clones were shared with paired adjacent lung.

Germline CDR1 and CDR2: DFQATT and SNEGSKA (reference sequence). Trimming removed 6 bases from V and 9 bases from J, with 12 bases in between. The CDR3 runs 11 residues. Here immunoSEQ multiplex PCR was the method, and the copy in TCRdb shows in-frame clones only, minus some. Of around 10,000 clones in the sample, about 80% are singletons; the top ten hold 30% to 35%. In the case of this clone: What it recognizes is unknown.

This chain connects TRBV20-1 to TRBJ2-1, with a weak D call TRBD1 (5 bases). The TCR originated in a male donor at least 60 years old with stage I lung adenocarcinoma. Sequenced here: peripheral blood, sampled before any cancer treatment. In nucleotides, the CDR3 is TGCAGTGCCCCCTCAGGGCCTGAGCAGTTCTTC. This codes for CSAPSGPEQFF.